Given below is one T cell receptor beta chain in context. This clonotype was picked up many times. Its binding antigen is unknown. Qualities for individual bases were not recorded, and no much larger clone is one base off. The sequencer listed for this sample is Illumina HiSeq 2500. Quantitative 5'-RACE with molecular barcodes was used to prepare TCR beta libraries. Per the original workflow: Disease-linked TCR variants were identified with a new computational method built on a probabilistic model of VDJ rearrangement. Using fastp at Q25 and MiXCR, TCRdb reprocessed the public reads and kept productive beta chains. For every CDR3 protein sequence, its rows merge into one entry that carries the most common genes and DNA. These V and J calls are TCRdb output, not the study's own analysis. The sample contains 240,000 or so distinct CDR3 sequences, approximately 12% of them found a single time. The ten biggest clones cover 6% to 7.5% of the sample.

The data stem from a study of CD8 T cells in ankylosing spondylitis (dated by TCRdb to about 2017). With respect to the entire study: The study set out to find disease-linked TCR variants by profiling T cell receptor beta repertoires in ankylosing spondylitis patients and healthy donors. Samples of peripheral blood were taken, and for ankylosing spondylitis patients, synovial fluid was collected as well. The full study cohort comprised 20 to 25 ankylosing spondylitis patients and approximately 100 healthy donors. General conclusions and limits of the study: Blood from ankylosing spondylitis patients appeared to be characterized by a TCR beta motif made up of eight highly homologous amino acid variants. The disease-linked clones had a CD8+ phenotype and were found at relatively low frequencies in peripheral blood. Some of the motif variants had been reported before in the synovial fluid and blood of reactive arthritis patients, a finding that suggests common disease-initiation mechanisms. Significant enrichment of the disease-linked clones was reported in matched synovial fluid samples from ankylosing spondylitis patients.

The germline V gene (reference sequence) supplies CDR1 DFQATT and CDR2 SNEGSKA. V is cut by 5 bases and J by 2 bases, and the space between the germline ends is 21 bases. The CDR3 sequence holds 16 residues, the cysteine and phenylalanine included. The sequence is cut down to CDR3 DNA, 48 bases in frame from base 1. The TCR was taken from a male donor with ankylosing spondylitis or in good health (not recorded which). The material sequenced was blood, either unsorted or a sorted T cell fraction (not recorded which). Recombination connected TRBV20-1 to TRBJ1-1, and the D gene may be TRBD1, 5 bases matching. Here is the DNA: TGCAGTGCTGAGGACACGACTTCATATACTAACACTGAAGCTTTCTTT. This gives the protein CSAEDTTSYTNTEAFF.